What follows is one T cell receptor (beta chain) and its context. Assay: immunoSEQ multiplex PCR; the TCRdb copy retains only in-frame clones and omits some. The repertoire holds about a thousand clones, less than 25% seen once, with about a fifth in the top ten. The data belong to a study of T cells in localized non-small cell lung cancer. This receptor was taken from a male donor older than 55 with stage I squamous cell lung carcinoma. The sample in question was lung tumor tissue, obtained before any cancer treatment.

The CDR3 here is CASSLFNREGGLFF. As DNA, the CDR3 is TGTGCCAGCAGCCTCTTCAACAGGGAGGGTGGGCTGTTTTTT. The chain has TRBV6-8 and TRBJ2-2; maybe TRBD2 (7 bases). This CDR3 is 14 amino acids long. V was shortened by 6 bases and J by 13 bases, with 21 bases between the two germline ends. CDR1 is MNHGY and CDR2 is SAAAGT in the germline V gene.